A single sample is the source of the 23 T cell receptor beta chains below, sequenced in a study of CD8 T cells in Susac syndrome (dated by TCRdb to between 2017 and 2020). Libraries were constructed by the immunoSEQ multiplex PCR assay. RNA was extracted with the RNeasy kit and roughly 0.45 to 1 ug was reverse transcribed using random hexamers. Clones were called with MiXCR by TCRdb after fastp trimmed the public reads at Q25, and only in-frame beta chains were retained. Each entry is one CDR3 protein sequence, shown with its most common DNA and genes. Across this sample there are nearly 70,000 distinct CDR3 sequences, with about 95% seen only once. Of the sample, over 0.2% falls within the top ten clones. Sequencing was performed on CD8+ T cells from PBMCs. These receptors all stem from a human donor in good health.

The chain carries TRBV6-5 and TRBJ2-2; TRBD2 might be the D (5 bases). V gave up 2 bases and J gave up 5 bases, with 6 bases separating them. In germline, CDR1 is MNHEY, CDR2 SVGAGI. The CDR3 spans 13 residues. CDR3 bases: TGTGCCAGCAGTTACAGGAGGACCGGGGAGCTGTTTTTT. Encoded protein: CASSYRRTGELFF.

This clonotype turned up a few times. This chain links TRBV7-9 with TRBJ2-3; 11 positions match TRBD2. Germline V gene sequence: CDR1 SEHNR, CDR2 FQNEAQ (reference sequence). V was pared by 6 bases and J by 0 bases, with 5 bases of the junction left unmatched. This CDR3 is built from 16 residues. CDR3 sequence: CASSSRLAGSTDTQYF. The CDR3 DNA reads TGTGCCAGCAGTTCCAGACTAGCGGGGAGCACAGATACGCAGTATTTT.

The chain joins TRBV6-5 to TRBJ2-3; D is tentatively TRBD1 or TRBD2 (5 bases each). The germline gives CDR1 MNHEY, CDR2 SVGAGI. The CDR3 loop spans 15 amino acids. Trimming stripped 2 bases from V and 0 bases from J, with 9 bases between. CDR3 sequence (DNA): TGTGCCAGCAGTTACGAGGGGCCTAGCACAGATACGCAGTATTTT. This translates into CASSYEGPSTDTQYF.

The V and J genes are TRBV7-9 and TRBJ1-2; a possible D gene is TRBD1 (6 bases). V was cut by 4 bases and J by 4 bases, with 13 bases left in between. The germline CDR1 and CDR2 sequences are SEHNR and FQNEAQ (reference sequence). CDR3 size: 14 residues. The CDR3 DNA reads TGTGCCAGCAGCTCTTGGACAGACCTCTATGGCTACACCTTC. This codes for CASSSWTDLYGYTF. The full variable domain, its missing parts supplied by reference TRBV7-9 and TRBJ1-2, is DTGVSQNPRHKITKRGQNVTFRCDPISEHNRLYWYRQTLGQGPEFLTYFQNEAQLEKSRLLSDRFSAERPKGSFSTLEIQRTEQGDSAMYLCASSSWTDLYGYTFGSGTRLTVV.

The chain recombines TRBV5-6 with TRBJ1-2, with D possibly matching TRBD1 (5 bases). This CDR3 contains 14 residues. Deletions cut 0 bases from V and 7 bases from J, with 13 bases between. Germline lookup yields CDR1 SGHDT and CDR2 YYEEEE. The CDR3 DNA is TGTGCCAGCAGCTTGGGGAGATCAGGGTTTGGCTACACCTTC. This sequence encodes CASSLGRSGFGYTF.

The chain links TRBV10-3 to TRBJ2-7, with D hard to call. Between the trimmed V and J ends, which lost 6 bases and 0 bases, there was a span of 15 bases. The CDR3 sequence is 15 residues long. The germline gives CDR1 ENHRY, CDR2 SYGVKD. DNA of the CDR3: TGTGCCATCAGGTCGGACGGATTTAGCTCCTACGAGCAGTACGTC. Translated, it gives CAIRSDGFSSYEQYV.

The rearrangement uses TRBV5-1 and TRBJ1-1; 8 nucleotides line up with TRBD1. The junction had 15 bases not matched to a gene; V was cut back by 0 bases and J by 5 bases. The germline V gene encodes CDR1 SGHRS and CDR2 YFSETQ. The CDR3 runs 18 residues. CDR3 coding DNA: TGCGCCAGCAGCTTGGCCCAGACAGGGGCCATAGCAGGGACTGAAGCTTTCTTT. Amino acid sequence: CASSLAQTGAIAGTEAFF.

The chain carries TRBV7-2 and TRBJ2-3; D remains unclear. V dropped 2 bases and J dropped 2 bases, with 8 bases sitting between them. Germline V gene data show CDR1 as SGHTA and CDR2 as FQGNSA. There are 14 residues in the CDR3. DNA for the CDR3: TGTGCCAGCAGCTTAAGCCGGCCCACAGATACGCAGTATTTT. This translates into CASSLSRPTDTQYF.

The V gene is TRBV4-1, the J gene TRBJ1-5; D is unresolved. V lost 4 bases and J lost 2, with 12 bases in between. The CDR3 runs to 15 residues. From germline, CDR1 is MGHRA and CDR2 YSYEKL. The CDR3 here is CASSPRWAGNQPQHF. Written as DNA, the CDR3 is TGCGCCAGCAGCCCCCGTTGGGCCGGCAATCAGCCCCAGCATTTT.

This rearrangement joins TRBV23-1 to TRBJ1-2; perhaps TRBD1 as D (5 bases). TRBV23-1 is treated as an ORF (open reading frame) with a function not yet certain. V lost 6 bases and J lost 8, with 19 bases in between. The CDR3 covers 14 residues. This CDR3 is CASRQPTGVRGYTF. DNA for the CDR3: TGCGCCAGCAGGCAACCGACGGGGGTTCGAGGCTACACCTTC.

The V call is TRBV7-9, the J call TRBJ2-7; 7 nucleotides line up with TRBD1. V lost 5 bases and J lost 2; bases outside the gene matches: 6. Germline CDR1 SEHNR, CDR2 FQNEAQ (reference sequence). The CDR3 loop spans 14 amino acids. CDR3 sequence: CASSNRDRPYEQYF. CDR3 sequence (DNA): TGTGCCAGCAGCAACCGGGACAGACCCTACGAGCAGTACTTC.

The J gene is TRBJ2-1, the V gene TRBV7-9; D remains unclear. V was pared by 5 bases and J by 3 bases, with 5 bases between. Germline CDR1 is SEHNR and CDR2 is FQNEAQ (reference sequence). This CDR3 comprises 12 residues. The CDR3 nucleotides are TGTGCCAGCAGCCCAAACTACAATGAGCAGTTCTTC. Its protein is CASSPNYNEQFF.

The genes are TRBV27 and TRBJ1-6, with a weak D call TRBD1 (6 bases). The CDR3 spans 15 residues. Trimming took off 3 bases at V and 7 bases at J, with 13 bases between the two ends. From germline, CDR1 is MNHEY and CDR2 SMNVEV (reference sequence). This CDR3 reads CASSLRTVQNSPLHF. As DNA, the CDR3 is TGTGCCAGCAGTTTGAGGACAGTACAGAATTCACCCCTCCACTTT.

This clonotype appeared once. CDR3 sequence reads: CASSLQTAQETQYF. The CDR3 DNA is TGTGCCAGCAGCCTTCAGACAGCCCAAGAGACCCAGTACTTC. The chain joins TRBV7-9 to TRBJ2-5; maybe TRBD1 (5 bases). CDR3 length equals 14 residues. Looked up from germline, CDR1 is SEHNR and CDR2 is FQNEAQ (reference sequence). Trimming stripped 5 bases from V and 1 base from J, with 11 bases between.

This chain joins TRBV3-1 and TRBJ2-7; tentatively, D is TRBD2 (5 bases). CDR3 length equals 12 residues. The V end was cut by 6 bases, the J end by 2 bases, with 8 bases between. The germline CDR1 and CDR2 sequences are LGHDT and YNNKEL (reference sequence). CDR3 in amino acids: CASRDSTYEQYF. The CDR3 bases are TGTGCCAGCAGGGACTCTACCTACGAGCAGTACTTC.

V and J are TRBV12-3 or TRBV12-4 and TRBJ1-1; D is uncertain. V lost 3 bases and J 5 bases, leaving 7 bases between the germline ends. The length of the CDR3 is 12 residues. CDR3 nucleotide sequence: TGTGCCAGCAGTTTCATCGAGACTGAAGCTTTCTTT. Protein: CASSFIETEAFF.

The chain carries TRBV2 and TRBJ1-1; no definite D call. Trimming pared 7 bases from V and 4 bases from J, leaving 13 bases between. The CDR3 is 13 residues long. The V gene's germline CDR1 is SNHLY and CDR2 FYNNEI. The CDR3 protein is CASIPEGPTEAFF. The CDR3 DNA reads as TGTGCCAGCATCCCAGAGGGTCCCACTGAAGCTTTCTTT.

The chain uses TRBV5-6 and TRBJ2-1; the match to TRBD1 covers 7 bases. From germline, CDR1 is SGHDT and CDR2 YYEEEE. J was trimmed by 9 bases and V by 1 base; bases with no gene match: 13. The CDR3 totals 16 residues. The CDR3 sequence is CASSLPGTVEMGEQFF. CDR3 sequence (DNA): TGTGCCAGCAGCTTGCCCGGGACAGTGGAGATGGGTGAGCAGTTCTTC.

The chain carries TRBV27 and TRBJ1-5; D ambiguous. The CDR3 covers 12 residues. The germline CDR1 and CDR2 sequences are MNHEY and SMNVEV (reference sequence). The ends were cut back, 6 bases at V and 8 bases at J, with 11 bases in the middle. The DNA for the CDR3 is TGTGCCAGCAGCAGAACAAATGAGCCCCAGCATTTT. Residues: CASSRTNEPQHF.

The chain carries TRBV6-2 or TRBV6-3 and TRBJ1-1, with D tentatively TRBD1 (6 bases). V lost 9 bases, J lost 4 bases, and 15 bases lay in between. The CDR3 spans 13 residues. CDR1 and CDR2 from the germline V gene are MNHEY and SVGEGT. CDR3 region: CASGQGGITEAFF. The CDR3 nucleotides are TGTGCCAGTGGCCAAGGGGGAATCACTGAAGCTTTCTTT.

V gene TRBV27 combines with J gene TRBJ1-1; TRBD1 aligns across 7 bases. The CDR3 runs to 16 residues. V dropped 6 bases and J dropped 0; count of bases not matched to a gene: 10. Germline CDR1 and CDR2: MNHEY and SMNVEV (reference sequence). The CDR3 nucleotides read TGTGCCAGCAGGATTTCCTCGGGACAGTTGAACACTGAAGCTTTCTTT. This sequence encodes CASRISSGQLNTEAFF.

The V call is TRBV7-9, the J call TRBJ2-7; 7 bases are shared with TRBD1. Trimming cost V 5 bases and J 5 bases; bases outside gene matches: 3. CDR3 length equals 12 residues. The germline V gene encodes CDR1 SEHNR and CDR2 FQNEAQ (reference sequence). The CDR3 spells CASSPGQDEQYF. The CDR3 DNA reads as TGTGCCAGCAGCCCCGGACAGGACGAGCAGTACTTC. The full variable domain, its missing parts supplied by reference TRBV7-9 and TRBJ2-7, is DTGVSQNPRHKITKRGQNVTFRCDPISEHNRLYWYRQTLGQGPEFLTYFQNEAQLEKSRLLSDRFSAERPKGSFSTLEIQRTEQGDSAMYLCASSPGQDEQYFGPGTRLTVT.

V usage is TRBV4-1 and J usage is TRBJ2-2; no definite D call. The CDR3 has 11 residues. CDR1 MGHRA and CDR2 YSYEKL come from the germline V gene. V was clipped by 1 base and J by 11 bases, with 5 bases between them. CDR3: CASSQGIELFF. CDR3 bases: TGCGCCAGCAGCCAAGGCATTGAGCTGTTTTTT.